These 6 T cell receptor beta chains share one sample of origin, sequenced in a study of cytomegalovirus exposure and HLA in healthy donors. PCR amplification relied on 60 Vbeta primers (plus 13 Jbeta primers). The table came from immunoSEQ multiplex PCR; TCRdb's copy has only in-frame clones and leaves some out. The sample includes some 160,000 clones, roughly 82% of them seen just once. The specimen was PBMCs. All receptors derive from a woman aged 30 to 39 in good health and CMV-seronegative.

The rearrangement joins TRBV30 to TRBJ2-5; tentatively, D is TRBD2 (6 bases). Germline loops: CDR1 GTSNPN, CDR2 SVGIG (reference sequence). This CDR3 spans 14 amino acids. V dropped 2 bases and J dropped 1 base, with 11 bases sitting between them. The CDR3 here is CAWSRAGRQETQYF. CDR3 nucleotide sequence: TGTGCCTGGAGTAGGGCGGGACGCCAAGAGACCCAGTACTTC.

This clone was recorded a few times. The rearrangement uses TRBV19 and TRBJ1-1; 7 bases agree with TRBD1. V lost 1 base, J lost 3 bases, and 2 bases stayed unmatched. Germline CDR1 LNHDA, CDR2 SQIVND (reference sequence). The CDR3 has 14 residues. The chain's CDR3 is CASSIGQGYTEAFF. DNA of the CDR3: TGTGCCAGTAGTATAGGACAGGGCTACACTGAAGCTTTCTTT.

This sequence joins TRBV5-1 and TRBJ2-5, with TRBD2 as a possible D gene (6 bases). The tail of the sequence fits TRBJ2-7 better, so the J call may be wrong. The CDR3 contains 15 residues. Germline V CDR1 and CDR2: SGHRS, YFSETQ. The CDR3 reads CASSQGGGTVYEQYF. In DNA, the CDR3 is TGCGCCAGCAGCCAAGGAGGAGGGACGGTGTACGAGCAGTACTTC.

The chain links TRBV15 to TRBJ1-4; 9 bases line up with TRBD1. The CDR3 totals 15 residues. The germline V gene encodes CDR1 LNHNV and CDR2 YYDKDF (reference sequence). J was trimmed by 3 bases and V by 3 bases; bases with no gene match: 2. The CDR3 loop reads CATSSWDRANEKLFF. In nucleotides, the CDR3 is TGTGCCACCAGCAGCTGGGACAGGGCTAATGAAAAACTGTTTTTT.

The chain has TRBV27 and TRBJ2-7; 7 positions match TRBD1. V lost 4 bases to trimming and J lost 4 bases; unmatched junction nucleotides: 4. Germline V gives CDR1 MNHEY, CDR2 SMNVEV (reference sequence). This CDR3 has 13 residues. CDR3 nucleotides: TGTGCCAGCAGTTGGACCAGGGGGTACGAGCAGTACTTC. Translation: CASSWTRGYEQYF.

J is TRBJ2-7 and V is TRBV10-3, with 9 bases identical to TRBD1. Germline CDR1 and CDR2: ENHRY and SYGVKD. CDR3 length: 16 amino acids. Trimming cost V 8 bases and J 5 bases; bases outside gene matches: 16. CDR3 in amino acids: CAIGKPGQGVIDEQYF. The CDR3 coding sequence is TGTGCCATCGGAAAACCGGGACAGGGAGTCATAGACGAGCAGTACTTC.